The 10 T cell receptor beta chains reported below all come from one sample, sequenced in a study of cytomegalovirus exposure and HLA in healthy donors. A multiplex PCR was run with 60 Vbeta primers and 13 Jbeta primers. This table comes from immunoSEQ multiplex PCR, and its TCRdb copy is limited to in-frame clones, with some not included. The sample holds roughly 100,000 clones, around three quarters seen once. The sample taken for sequencing was PBMCs. The receptors originated from a woman between 18 and 29 years old in good health and CMV-seropositive.

This clone has more than one count but fewer than ten. The chain combines TRBV7-9 with TRBJ1-1, with 7 bases that match TRBD1. CDR3 length: 14 amino acids. CDR1 SEHNR and CDR2 FQNEAQ come from the germline V gene (reference sequence). Unmatched junction bases numbered 6, after V lost 4 bases and J lost 4 bases. This chain's CDR3 is CASSSRQGGTEAFF. CDR3 nucleotides: TGTGCCAGCAGCTCGCGACAGGGAGGCACTGAAGCTTTCTTT.

The rearrangement links TRBV7-3 to TRBJ2-2, with 8 bases lining up with TRBD1. Germline loops: CDR1 SGHTA, CDR2 FQGTGA. This CDR3 contains 15 residues. The J segment lost 5 bases and the V segment lost 5 bases, leaving 7 bases of the junction unmatched. CDR3 bases: TGTGCCAGCAGCGGTGGGACAGGCGTTACCGGGGAGCTGTTTTTT. Its protein is CASSGGTGVTGELFF.

This clone appeared a single time. The chain combines TRBV6-5 with TRBJ1-2, with TRBD1 matching over 9 bases. Germline trimming cut 6 bases from V and 4 bases from J; bases unmatched to any gene: 6. Germline V CDR1 and CDR2: MNHEY, SVGAGI. This CDR3 comprises 14 residues. CDR3 DNA: TGTGCCAGCAGCACCCAACAGGGGGCCTATGGCTACACCTTC. This gives the protein CASSTQQGAYGYTF.

The chain couples TRBV27 to TRBJ2-7; D gene uncertain. The CDR3 loop spans 13 amino acids. CDR1 is MNHEY and CDR2 is SMNVEV in the germline V gene (reference sequence). V shed 2 bases and J shed 7 bases, with 12 bases lying between them. The CDR3 region is CASSLMVHGEQYF. The CDR3 coding sequence is TGTGCCAGCAGTTTAATGGTGCACGGGGAGCAGTACTTC.

This clone was seen a handful of times. The J gene is TRBJ1-5, the V gene TRBV6-6, with 10 bases fitting TRBD1. The V gene's germline CDR1 is MNHNY and CDR2 SVGAGI (reference sequence). Losses at the gene ends were 6 bases for V and 7 bases for J; bases not matched to a gene: 3. CDR3 length equals 13 residues. The CDR3 spells CASSQTGGQPQHF. The CDR3 nucleotides are TGTGCCAGCAGCCAGACAGGGGGCCAGCCCCAGCATTTT.

V and J are TRBV28 and TRBJ1-2; no reliable D call. Trimming removed 3 bases from V and 4 bases from J, with 6 bases in between. Germline CDR1 is MDHEN and CDR2 is SYDVKM. The CDR3 is made up of 12 amino acids. CDR3 bases: TGTGCCAGCAGTTTTGAGGCCTATGGCTACACCTTC. It translates to CASSFEAYGYTF.

With respect to this clone: Germline is not matched at one junction end, which may reflect a read error. The chain links TRBV20-1 to TRBJ1-2, with a possible D match to TRBD1 (5 bases). Germline V gene lookup returns CDR1 DFQATT and CDR2 SNEGSKA (reference sequence). The CDR3 runs to 8 residues. Written as DNA, the CDR3 is TGCAGTGCCCCGACAGCCATCTTC. Translated: CSAPTAIF.

This clone has only one observation. The chain employs TRBV29-1 and TRBJ2-7; a possible D gene is TRBD1 (5 bases). Germline V gene lookup returns CDR1 SQVTM and CDR2 ANQGSEA. V was pared by 8 bases and J by 2 bases, with 16 bases between. The CDR3 extends over 13 amino acids. The CDR3 loop is CSLMTDKPYEQYF. CDR3 nucleotides: TGCAGCTTAATGACAGACAAGCCCTACGAGCAGTACTTC.

The chain is built from TRBV7-9 and TRBJ1-1; tentatively, D is TRBD1 (6 bases). The CDR3 spans 11 residues. Trimming shortened V by 5 bases and J by 11 bases, and 12 bases separated the two germline ends. Germline V gene sequence: CDR1 SEHNR, CDR2 FQNEAQ (reference sequence). The CDR3 loop is CASSVTGLAFF. The CDR3 DNA reads TGTGCCAGCAGCGTCACAGGGTTGGCTTTCTTT.

This clone was recorded once. V gene TRBV7-8 combines with J gene TRBJ1-1; a weak D match, TRBD1 (5 bases). Germline loops: CDR1 SGHVS, CDR2 FQNEAQ. The length of the CDR3 is 11 residues. V was trimmed by 8 bases and J by 11 bases, leaving 15 bases between them. CDR3 bases: TGTGCCAGCGGACAACCTTCACCCGCTTTCTTT. The encoded protein is CASGQPSPAFF.